The 5 T cell receptor beta chains below come from one sample, sequenced in a study of cytomegalovirus exposure and HLA in healthy donors. The PCR was carried out with 60 Vbeta primers and 13 Jbeta primers. Clones were sequenced by immunoSEQ multiplex PCR, and TCRdb holds only the in-frame ones, with some missing. Listed are more than 95,000 clones; under 1.3% falls within the top ten. Material for sequencing was PBMCs. These receptors originate from a man aged 18 to 30 in good health and CMV-seronegative.

The gene calls are TRBV2 and TRBJ2-3; 7 positions match TRBD2. Germline V gene lookup returns CDR1 SNHLY and CDR2 FYNNEI. The CDR3 length is 15 residues. With V trimmed by 8 bases and J by 5 bases, 13 bases remained unmatched. In DNA, the CDR3 is TGTGCCAGCTCAATGATGGGCGGGGGTAGAGATACGCAGTATTTT. It specifies CASSMMGGGRDTQYF.

The rearrangement joins TRBV29-1 to TRBJ2-7, with 8 nucleotides matching TRBD2. The germline CDR1 and CDR2 sequences are SQVTM and ANQGSEA. There are 15 residues in the CDR3. J lost 2 bases, V lost 7 bases, and 13 bases had no gene match. The CDR3 is CSALRGGTPAYEQYF. The CDR3 coding sequence is TGCAGCGCCTTACGCGGGGGGACACCTGCCTACGAGCAGTACTTC.

This chain uses TRBV6-4 with TRBJ2-6; D might be TRBD1 (6 bases). Germline lookup yields CDR1 MRHNA and CDR2 SNTAGT. The V end was cut by 2 bases, the J end by 2 bases, with 7 bases between. This CDR3 is 15 amino acids long. CDR3 bases: TGTGCCAGCAGTGACAGGGGGACTGGGGCCAACGTCCTGACTTTC. Translated: CASSDRGTGANVLTF.

The chain has TRBV27 and TRBJ1-1; 7 nucleotides agree with TRBD1. J was trimmed by 4 bases and V by 7 bases; bases with no gene match: 6. Germline V CDR1 and CDR2: MNHEY, SMNVEV (reference sequence). CDR3 length equals 13 residues. The CDR3 DNA sequence: TGTGCCAGCACCTCACAGGGGAGCACTGAAGCTTTCTTT. It codes for CASTSQGSTEAFF.

The chain is built from TRBV9 and TRBJ2-6; D uncertain. The V end was cut by 3 bases, the J end by 5 bases, with 9 bases between. The germline CDR1 and CDR2 sequences are SGDLS and YYNGEE. The CDR3 is 14 residues long. The chain's CDR3 is CASSGIARANVLTF. CDR3 in DNA: TGTGCCAGCAGCGGGATAGCTCGGGCCAACGTCCTGACTTTC.